Listed here is a single TCR beta chain. In the source study's methods: Amplified reference gene primers provided the basis for estimating nucleated cell counts. TCRdb's table, derived via immunoSEQ multiplex PCR, lists solely in-frame clones and lacks some. V, J and clone size were drawn from that table, and D and trimming were deduced from the DNA. Of about 170,000 clones listed, approximately 79% are singletons. This sample was included in a study of blood T cell repertoires in COVID-19. Overall study context: Acute and convalescent COVID-19 samples came from the United States, Italy and Spain. Nucleic acid was either cDNA or gDNA, and it came from T cells, B-cell-depleted T cells, or PBMCs.

CDR1 and CDR2 (germline): ENHRY, SYGVKD. Deletions cut 2 bases from V and 1 base from J, with 11 bases between. This CDR3 is built from 15 residues. The clonotype originates from a woman aged 80 or over with acute or convalescent COVID-19. V usage is TRBV10-3 and J usage is TRBJ2-5; perhaps TRBD2 as D (6 bases). The sample comprised peripheral blood. This CDR3 reads CAISEQEGSQETQYF. CDR3 DNA: TGTGCCATCAGTGAGCAGGAGGGATCCCAAGAGACCCAGTACTTC.